The present entry profiles one TCR beta chain with its context. Its antigen is not identified. After removal of 1 base from V and 2 bases from J, the junction contained 1 base not matched to a gene. Germline V lookup: CDR1 SGHVS, CDR2 FQNEAQ. The CDR3 is 16 residues long. The data stem from a study of a mutant IDH1 vaccine in newly diagnosed glioma. Findings of the study overall: There seemed to be no relation between pseudoprogression and changes in top peripheral T cell clonotypes.

Time point: week 35, safety follow-up. What each vaccine dose contained was 300 ug of mutant IDH1 20-mer peptide, accompanied by topical imiquimod. Those who donated had recent WHO grade 3 or 4 IDH1-mutant, ATRX-lost astrocytomas. Only in-frame clones appear in the TCRdb table, and some are missing; sequencing was by immunoSEQ multiplex PCR. This sample carries around 52,000 clones, about 79% of them seen once, and the ten largest clones take 12%. The sequences come from PBMCs, collected from a glioma patient whose treatment included an IDH1 peptide vaccine. The sequence was collected from a middle-aged man with glioma. The chain employs TRBV7-8 and TRBJ2-7; 14 nucleotides agree with TRBD2. CDR3 loop: CASSLGLAGGPYEQYF. The CDR3 coding sequence is TGTGCCAGCAGCTTAGGACTAGCGGGAGGGCCCTACGAGCAGTACTTC. Full variable domain (remainder filled in from reference TRBV7-8 and TRBJ2-7): GAGVSQSPRYKVAKRGQDVALRCDPISGHVSLFWYQQALGQGPEFLTYFQNEAQLDKSGLPSDRFFAERPEGSVSTLKIQRTQQEDSAVYLCASSLGLAGGPYEQYFGPGTRLTVT.